A single sample is the source of the 27 T cell receptor beta chains below, sequenced in a study of shared clonotypes between healthy human individuals. Sequencing used immunoSEQ multiplex PCR; TCRdb keeps in-frame clones, though not all of them. The top ten hold 0.36% of the sample, which has approximately 2.5 million clones, under 95% seen once. The specimen sequenced was naive CD4+ T cells from PBMCs. Subset of the sample: CD45RA+ positively selected. The receptors stem from a man aged 18 to 30 in good health. Some clones in this sample may be carry-over from other donors' samples.

The V and J genes are TRBV7-3 and TRBJ1-2, with D unclear. There are 14 residues in the CDR3. Looked up from germline, CDR1 is SGHTA and CDR2 is FQGTGA. V lost 5 bases and J 3 bases, leaving 13 bases between the germline ends. In DNA, the CDR3 is TGTGCCAGCAGCCCCCCCGGGTCAGACTATGGCTACACCTTC. It encodes CASSPPGSDYGYTF.

This chain links TRBV5-6 with TRBJ1-1; D is unresolved. V was clipped by 5 bases and J by 0 bases, with 5 bases between them. Germline loops: CDR1 SGHDT, CDR2 YYEEEE. This CDR3 is 12 amino acids long. The CDR3 region is CASSRVNTEAFF. The CDR3 coding sequence is TGTGCCAGCAGTCGGGTGAACACTGAAGCTTTCTTT.

This chain links TRBV6-6 with TRBJ1-5, with D possibly matching TRBD1 (5 bases). V lost 6 bases to trimming and J lost 5 bases, with 14 bases between them. Per the germline V gene, CDR1 is MNHNY and CDR2 is SVGAGI (reference sequence). The CDR3 covers 14 residues. The CDR3 region is CASRYRDLYQPQHF. The CDR3 DNA reads TGTGCCAGCAGGTACCGGGACCTCTATCAGCCCCAGCATTTT.

This chain uses TRBV30 with TRBJ1-6, with D unresolved. Trimming left V 0 bases short and J 6 bases short, with 9 bases between. The germline V gene encodes CDR1 GTSNPN and CDR2 SVGIG (reference sequence). This CDR3 has 14 amino acids. The CDR3 sequence is CAWSVGMVNSPLHF. The CDR3 DNA reads as TGTGCCTGGAGTGTAGGAATGGTTAATTCACCCCTCCACTTT. Supplemented by reference TRBV30 and TRBJ1-6, the full variable domain reads SQTIHQWPATLVQPVGSPLSLECTVEGTSNPNLYWYRQAAGRGLQLLFYSVGIGQISSEVPQNLSASRPQDRQFILSSKKLLLSDSGFYLCAWSVGMVNSPLHFGNGTRLTVT.

V and J are TRBV18 and TRBJ2-3, with 10 bases lining up with TRBD2. J gave up 6 bases and V 4 bases, and 7 bases lay outside the gene matches. CDR3 length: 15 amino acids. Germline V gene sequence: CDR1 KGHSH, CDR2 LQKENI. CDR3 in DNA: TGTGCCAGCTCACTGTTTAGCGGGAGGACTGATACGCAGTATTTT. Translating gives CASSLFSGRTDTQYF.

The CDR3 region is CASSLIGQASYEQYF. The CDR3 nucleotides read TGTGCCAGCAGCTTGATTGGACAGGCCTCCTACGAGCAGTACTTC. The V call is TRBV5-6, the J call TRBJ2-5; TRBD1 aligns across 7 bases. The J call may be faulty, since TRBJ2-7 better matches the DNA end. The CDR3 totals 15 residues. Germline CDR1 reads SGHDT; CDR2 reads YYEEEE.

This clone showed up just once. V gene TRBV6-5 combines with J gene TRBJ1-5, with TRBD1 matching 7 bases. CDR3 length equals 15 residues. Germline V gives CDR1 MNHEY, CDR2 SVGAGI. V was pared by 5 bases and J by 5 bases, with 9 bases of the junction left unmatched. CDR3 DNA sequence: TGTGCCAGCAGTCCGTCGGACAGGCGCCATCAGCCCCAGCATTTT. Translation gives CASSPSDRRHQPQHF.

This clone was observed once. The chain uses TRBV5-1 and TRBJ1-5, with a weak D call TRBD1 (5 bases). Trimming removed 2 bases at V and 6 bases at J, with 18 bases between. Germline CDR1 is SGHRS and CDR2 is YFSETQ. This CDR3 spans 16 amino acids. The chain's CDR3 is CASSFGPRDGGQPQHF. CDR3 coding DNA: TGCGCCAGCAGCTTTGGCCCCAGGGATGGAGGTCAGCCCCAGCATTTT.

This chain links TRBV4-1 with TRBJ1-5, with 9 bases that match TRBD1. This CDR3 has 16 residues. The junction had 7 bases not matched to a gene; V was cut back by 2 bases and J by 5 bases. The germline V gene encodes CDR1 MGHRA and CDR2 YSYEKL. This CDR3 is CASSQPGQGRDQPQHF. Written as DNA, the CDR3 is TGCGCCAGCAGCCAACCTGGACAGGGGCGAGATCAGCCCCAGCATTTT.

This chain connects TRBV6-1 to TRBJ2-7; possibly TRBD1 for D (6 bases). The CDR3 is 14 amino acids. Trimming left V 4 bases short and J 7 bases short, with 17 bases between. From germline, CDR1 is MNHNS and CDR2 SASEGT. CDR3 DNA: TGTGCCAGCAGTGCTACCAGGGGAGAGGGTGAGCAGTACTTC. It is translated as CASSATRGEGEQYF.

The table lists this clone with a few counts. The chain is built from TRBV2 and TRBJ1-4; the D gene is possibly TRBD1 (6 bases). The V end was cut by 6 bases, the J end by 5 bases, with 13 bases between. The CDR3 consists of 14 residues. The germline CDR1 and CDR2 sequences are SNHLY and FYNNEI. The CDR3, as DNA: TGTGCCAGCAGAATCGACAGGAACAATGAAAAACTGTTTTTT. Protein: CASRIDRNNEKLFF.

The chain joins TRBV28 to TRBJ2-3; 11 nucleotides agree with TRBD2. Trimming removed 3 bases from V and 0 bases from J; junction bases left unmatched: 8. Per the germline V gene, CDR1 is MDHEN and CDR2 is SYDVKM. The CDR3 spans 18 residues. DNA for the CDR3: TGTGCCAGCAGTTTGGTGGCTAGCGGGAGGTCTAGCACAGATACGCAGTATTTT. Translated: CASSLVASGRSSTDTQYF.

The V and J genes are TRBV6-5 and TRBJ2-7; 12 nucleotides agree with TRBD2. The junction had 7 bases not matched to a gene; V was cut back by 6 bases and J by 4 bases. Germline CDR1 reads MNHEY; CDR2 reads SVGAGI. The CDR3 covers 15 residues. CDR3: CASRPLAGGRYEQYF. The CDR3 bases are TGTGCCAGCAGGCCTCTAGCGGGAGGGAGGTACGAGCAGTACTTC.

CDR3 DNA: TGTGCCACCTCGCGTGTAGGGGAAGCAGAGACCCAGTACTTC. Residues: CATSRVGEAETQYF. V is TRBV19 and J is TRBJ2-5; weak D call: TRBD1 (5 bases). There are 14 residues in the CDR3. Per germline, CDR1 LNHDA and CDR2 SQIVND (reference sequence). With 10 bases removed from V and 4 bases from J, the gap between germline ends came to 19 bases.

This sequence joins TRBV6-6 and TRBJ1-2; 10 bases map to TRBD1. Trimming removed 7 bases from V and 4 bases from J; junction bases left unmatched: 3. This CDR3 has 13 amino acids. The germline gives CDR1 MNHNY, CDR2 SVGAGI (reference sequence). Written as DNA, the CDR3 is TGTGCCAGCACCAGACAGGGGGCCTATGGCTACACCTTC. Amino acids: CASTRQGAYGYTF.

The chain couples TRBV6-1 to TRBJ1-4, with 8 nucleotides matching TRBD1. Germline values: CDR1 MNHNS, CDR2 SASEGT. The V segment lost 2 bases and the J segment 6 bases; nucleotides outside the gene matches: 5. There are 15 residues in the CDR3. Written as DNA, the CDR3 is TGTGCCAGCAGTGAATGGACAGGGCATGATGAAAAACTGTTTTTT. It translates to CASSEWTGHDEKLFF.

On this clone: The sample carries other DNA sequences with the same CDR3. CDR3 DNA sequence: TGCGCCAGCAGCCTAACTAGCAGAACCTACGAGCAGTACTTC. The encoded protein is CASSLTSRTYEQYF. The gene calls are TRBV5-1 and TRBJ2-7, with a weak D call TRBD2 (6 bases). The CDR3 runs 14 residues. Looked up from germline, CDR1 is SGHRS and CDR2 is YFSETQ. The V and J ends lost 4 bases and 2 bases respectively, with 13 bases between them.

The rearrangement joins TRBV9 to TRBJ2-7; the D gene is possibly TRBD1 (6 bases). V lost 0 bases to trimming and J lost 3 bases, with 13 bases between them. This CDR3 contains 15 residues. CDR1 is SGDLS, CDR2 YYNGEE, per germline. This CDR3 reads CASSVGSRGVYEQYF. The CDR3 bases are TGTGCCAGCAGCGTAGGTAGCAGGGGCGTCTACGAGCAGTACTTC. Filled out from reference TRBV9 and TRBJ2-7, the complete variable domain reads DSGVTQTPKHLITATGQRVTLRCSPRSGDLSVYWYQQSLDQGLQFLIQYYNGEERAKGNILERFSAQQFPDLHSELNLSSLELGDSALYFCASSVGSRGVYEQYFGPGTRLTVT.

V usage is TRBV7-9 and J usage is TRBJ2-3, with D perhaps assigned TRBD1 or TRBD2 (5 bases each). Germline V gene data show CDR1 as SEHNR and CDR2 as FQNEAQ (reference sequence). The germline V and J ends were trimmed by 1 base and 2 bases, with 13 bases remaining between them. The CDR3 totals 16 residues. The CDR3 DNA reads TGTGCCAGCAGCTTAGTGGCAGGGAGCCCCACAGATACGCAGTATTTT. It yields the protein CASSLVAGSPTDTQYF.

V usage is TRBV5-4 and J usage is TRBJ1-1; TRBD1 aligns across 7 bases. The CDR3 is 14 residues long. The germline V gene encodes CDR1 SGHNT and CDR2 YYREEE (reference sequence). The V gene end was trimmed by 0 bases and the J gene end by 10 bases; junction bases not matched to a gene: 9. CDR3 in amino acids: CASSLGQGESGAFF. The DNA of the CDR3 is TGTGCCAGCAGCTTGGGACAGGGTGAGTCGGGAGCTTTCTTT. The full variable domain, completed using reference TRBV5-4 and TRBJ1-1, is ETGVTQSPTHLIKTRGQQVTLRCSSQSGHNTVSWYQQALGQGPQFIFQYYREEENGRGNFPPRFSGLQFPNYSSELNVNALELDDSALYLCASSLGQGESGAFFGQGTRLTVV.

The chain employs TRBV5-1 and TRBJ2-7; 10 bases are shared with TRBD2. This CDR3 contains 14 residues. V lost 6 bases and J lost 3; bases outside the gene matches: 6. Germline CDR1 reads SGHRS; CDR2 reads YFSETQ. CDR3 amino acids: CASNLAGDSYEQYF. The CDR3 bases are TGCGCCAGCAACCTAGCGGGGGACAGCTACGAGCAGTACTTC.

The chain is built from TRBV18 and TRBJ2-1; TRBD2 aligns across 13 bases. The trim removed 6 bases at V and 5 bases at J, leaving 1 base unmatched. Germline values: CDR1 KGHSH, CDR2 LQKENI. CDR3 length: 14 residues. CDR3 nucleotide sequence: TGTGCCAGCTCCGGACTAGCGGGAGACAATGAGCAGTTCTTC. Protein product: CASSGLAGDNEQFF. Full variable domain (remainder filled in from reference TRBV18 and TRBJ2-1): NAGVMQNPRHLVRRRGQEARLRCSPMKGHSHVYWYRQLPEEGLKFMVYLQKENIIDESGMPKERFSAEFPKEGPSILRIQQVVRGDSAAYFCASSGLAGDNEQFFGPGTRLTVL.

This chain links TRBV7-9 with TRBJ1-3; D is perhaps TRBD1 (6 bases). Trimming took 8 bases from V and 0 from J, leaving 11 bases between them. The CDR3 has 14 amino acids. CDR1 and CDR2 from the germline V gene are SEHNR and FQNEAQ (reference sequence). In DNA form, the CDR3 reads TGTGCCAGCGGACAGAGTTTCTCTGGAAACACCATATATTTT. Its translation is CASGQSFSGNTIYF. The variable domain in full, completed from reference TRBV7-9 and TRBJ1-3, reads DTGVSQNPRHKITKRGQNVTFRCDPISEHNRLYWYRQTLGQGPEFLTYFQNEAQLEKSRLLSDRFSAERPKGSFSTLEIQRTEQGDSAMYLCASGQSFSGNTIYFGEGSWLTVV.

The chain is built from TRBV5-1 and TRBJ1-5; the match to TRBD1 covers 7 bases. Germline V gene sequence: CDR1 SGHRS, CDR2 YFSETQ. This CDR3 contains 15 residues. After removal of 7 bases from V and 3 bases from J, the junction contained 10 bases not matched to a gene. The CDR3 DNA reads TGCGCCAGCTGCAGGGACAGTCCTATCAATCAGCCCCAGCATTTT. Its translation: CASCRDSPINQPQHF.

The chain carries TRBV4-1 and TRBJ2-3; TRBD2 matches 13 bases. This CDR3 has 19 residues. Germline trimming cut 4 bases from V and 2 bases from J; bases unmatched to any gene: 12. Germline V gene sequence: CDR1 MGHRA, CDR2 YSYEKL. CDR3 DNA: TGCGCCAGCAGCCGAGGACTAGCGGGAGTTTTGACTTACACAGATACGCAGTATTTT. Translated, it gives CASSRGLAGVLTYTDTQYF.

The V call is TRBV25-1, the J call TRBJ1-2, with D possibly matching TRBD1 (5 bases). This CDR3 is 13 amino acids long. Germline CDR1 MGHDK, CDR2 SYGVNS. Trimming cost V 6 bases and J 8 bases, with 16 bases left between them. This chain's CDR3 is CASRTGVRGGYTF. The CDR3 DNA reads as TGTGCCAGCAGAACGGGGGTCAGAGGAGGCTACACCTTC.

The V gene is TRBV6-6, the J gene TRBJ2-1, with 7 bases identical to TRBD2. After removal of 6 bases from V and 0 bases from J, the junction contained 2 bases not matched to a gene. The CDR3 is 14 residues long. Looked up from germline, CDR1 is MNHNY and CDR2 is SVGAGI (reference sequence). CDR3 DNA: TGTGCCAGCAGGGGCGGGAGCTCCTACAATGAGCAGTTCTTC. Its protein product is CASRGGSSYNEQFF.